Following are 12 T cell receptor beta chains from one sample sequenced in a study of a mutant IDH1 vaccine in newly diagnosed glioma. Time point defined: week 11, during vaccination. What each vaccine dose contained was 300 ug of mutant IDH1 20-mer peptide, accompanied by topical imiquimod. The method was immunoSEQ multiplex PCR; TCRdb's version includes in-frame clones alone and lacks a portion of them. The table has 110,000 or so clones, about nine tenths seen once. No antigens are known for them. Sequences were derived from PBMCs, sampled from a glioma patient whose treatment included an IDH1 peptide vaccine. The receptors were sampled from a woman in her forties or fifties with glioma.

V and J are TRBV5-1 and TRBJ1-3; D is uncertain. Germline lookup yields CDR1 SGHRS and CDR2 YFSETQ. The length of the CDR3 is 14 residues. V was shortened by 5 bases and J by 6 bases, with 15 bases between the two germline ends. The CDR3 coding sequence is TGCGCCAGCAGTTCCGGTCCGGGTGAAAACACCATATATTTT. Its translation is CASSSGPGENTIYF.

The chain is built from TRBV4-2 and TRBJ1-4; D gene uncertain. CDR3 length: 15 residues. V lost 1 base and J 0 bases, leaving 6 bases between the germline ends. Germline CDR1 is LGHNA and CDR2 is YNFKEQ. The CDR3 DNA follows: TGTGCCAGCAGCCAAGCCCAGACAACTAATGAAAAACTGTTTTTT. Its translation: CASSQAQTTNEKLFF.

About this clone itself: The junction differs from germline at one of its ends, possibly a read error. The chain combines TRBV7-7 with TRBJ2-2, with D maybe TRBD1 (6 bases). CDR3 length: 13 amino acids. Germline values: CDR1 SSHAT, CDR2 FNYEAQ (reference sequence). The CDR3 DNA reads as TGTGCTAGCAGCCTACAGGGAACCGGGGAGCTGTTTTTT. Residues: CASSLQGTGELFF.

V and J are TRBV9 and TRBJ2-5; D is perhaps TRBD2 (5 bases). Per the germline V gene, CDR1 is SGDLS and CDR2 is YYNGEE. The CDR3 has 14 amino acids. Trimming removed 4 bases at V and 0 bases at J, with 10 bases between. The CDR3 DNA is TGTGCCAGCAGCCCTCCGGGGTACCAAGAGACCCAGTACTTC. Its translation: CASSPPGYQETQYF.

The chain couples TRBV15 to TRBJ1-2, with D possibly being TRBD1 (5 bases). This CDR3 has 15 amino acids. Germline loops: CDR1 LNHNV, CDR2 YYDKDF (reference sequence). Between the trimmed V and J ends, which lost 0 bases and 6 bases, there was a span of 14 bases. Here the CDR3 DNA reads TGTGCCACCAGCAGAGACCGACCAGGGTTCAATGGCTACACCTTC. This encodes CATSRDRPGFNGYTF.

The chain combines TRBV30 with TRBJ2-3, with D perhaps matching TRBD1 (7 bases). CDR3 size: 15 residues. CDR1 GTSNPN and CDR2 SVGIG come from the germline V gene (reference sequence). V lost 5 bases and J lost 5, with 20 bases in between. For the CDR3, the DNA is TGTGCCTGGGGAGGGGCAGGGGGGTTTATAGATACGCAGTATTTT. It translates to CAWGGAGGFIDTQYF.

The rearrangement links TRBV4-1 to TRBJ2-7, with 11 positions matching TRBD1. Germline V gives CDR1 MGHRA, CDR2 YSYEKL. V was clipped by 2 bases and J by 5 bases; unmatched bases: 5. This CDR3 has 15 residues. CDR3 sequence (DNA): TGCGCCAGCAGCCAACCGGACAGGGGGCCGGACGAGCAGTACTTC. The encoded protein is CASSQPDRGPDEQYF.

The V call is TRBV10-2, the J call TRBJ2-7, with 8 bases identical to TRBD2. Unmatched junction bases numbered 10, after V lost 8 bases and J lost 4 bases. Looked up from germline, CDR1 is WSHSY and CDR2 is SAAADI. The CDR3 sequence is 14 residues long. CDR3 in DNA: TGCGCCAGCCGGGAGGGACTAGGGGTTTACGAGCAGTACTTC. Translation gives CASREGLGVYEQYF.

The V gene is TRBV7-9, the J gene TRBJ2-7, with 9 bases that match TRBD1. CDR1 SEHNR and CDR2 FQNEAQ come from the germline V gene (reference sequence). The CDR3 loop spans 16 amino acids. With V trimmed by 8 bases and J by 5 bases, 16 bases remained unmatched. The CDR3 sequence: CASEYYRGLDGHEQYF. The CDR3 coding sequence is TGTGCCAGCGAATACTACAGGGGGCTGGATGGCCACGAGCAGTACTTC. Combining the CDR3 with reference TRBV7-9 and TRBJ2-7 gives the whole variable domain DTGVSQNPRHKITKRGQNVTFRCDPISEHNRLYWYRQTLGQGPEFLTYFQNEAQLEKSRLLSDRFSAERPKGSFSTLEIQRTEQGDSAMYLCASEYYRGLDGHEQYFGPGTRLTVT.

The J gene is TRBJ2-7, the V gene TRBV7-9; D is possibly TRBD1 or TRBD2 (5 bases each). Trimming stripped 5 bases from V and 3 bases from J, with 17 bases between. Per the germline V gene, CDR1 is SEHNR and CDR2 is FQNEAQ (reference sequence). This CDR3 spans 15 amino acids. The CDR3 DNA follows: TGTGCCAGCAGCCCCGGGGCCCTCGAAAGCTACGAGCAGTACTTC. It translates to CASSPGALESYEQYF.

The chain has TRBV7-2 and TRBJ1-4, with 8 bases matching TRBD1. CDR1 is SGHTA, CDR2 FQGNSA, per germline. With V trimmed by 3 bases and J by 14 bases, 14 bases remained unmatched. The CDR3 spans 15 residues. The CDR3 protein is CASSFPGGFGRGLFF. The CDR3 DNA reads as TGTGCCAGCAGCTTCCCAGGGGGCTTTGGTCGAGGTCTGTTTTTT.

This chain joins TRBV9 and TRBJ2-5; tentatively, D is TRBD1 (6 bases). The end of the DNA is better explained by TRBJ2-7, so the J call may be wrong. The length of the CDR3 is 13 residues. Germline V gives CDR1 SGDLS, CDR2 YYNGEE. The CDR3 bases are TGTGCCAGCAGCGTAAACAGGGCCGACGAGCAGTACTTC. This translates into CASSVNRADEQYF.